This T cell receptor beta chain appears in the sequencing data of a study of T cell repertoires in cytomegalovirus infection. From the reads, TCRdb called clonotypes with MiXCR, one entry per CDR3 protein. This table has about 310,000 distinct CDR3 sequences, 15% to 20% appearing once. This clonotype was counted at least ten times. Its antigen is still unknown. Whole-study findings and limits: Adding up the frequency of public TCR beta families identified people who carried CMV plus the relevant HLA. CMV-specific TCR beta clonotypes restricted by HLA-C dominated the ex vivo response.

The source is a human donor in good health (CMV status not recorded). Some clones in this sample may be carry-over from other donors' samples. Sequenced material: PBMCs.

The CDR3 coding sequence is TGTGCCAGCAGTCTTGGGCCCACCGAGCAGTTCTTC. The encoded protein is CASSLGPTEQFF. V gene TRBV12-3 or TRBV12-4 combines with J gene TRBJ2-1; D call uncertain. CDR3 length: 12 amino acids. Between the trimmed V and J ends, which lost 5 bases and 10 bases, there was a span of 12 bases.